This TCR beta chain is drawn from a study of cytomegalovirus exposure and HLA in healthy donors. Overall study findings and caveats: Most CMV-associated TCR beta chains were later found to appear HLA-restricted. Later findings reportedly placed an Asian-associated ancestry cluster below the roughly 700-donor mean for N-insertions.

Use of 60 Vbeta and 13 Jbeta primers characterized the PCR. Using immunoSEQ multiplex PCR, the repertoire was profiled, and TCRdb retains in-frame clones only, with some absent. The data hold around 150,000 clones, with about 68% observed a single time. As to this clone: What it recognizes is unknown.

The CDR3 sequence is 14 residues long. In germline, CDR1 is MNHEY, CDR2 SVGAGI. Trimming left V 5 bases short and J 1 base short, with 6 bases between. This TCR derives from a man younger than 35 in good health and CMV-seronegative. The sequencing input was PBMCs. The J gene is TRBJ2-6, the V gene TRBV6-5, with D possibly TRBD1 on 6 matching bases. The CDR3 nucleotides are TGTGCCAGCAGTCAGGGGTCTGGGGCCAACGTCCTGACTTTC. Residues: CASSQGSGANVLTF.